This TCR beta chain is drawn from a study of blood T cells in healthy people across ages. Primed by a sample-barcoded 5' primer and a J-beta primer mix, a second PCR proceeded for 7 to 11 cycles. Using its own MiXCR run on the 5' RACE reads, TCRdb lists one record per CDR3 protein. This table has a few hundred thousand distinct CDR3 sequences, about 29% appearing once. For every donor, a draw yielded around 10 milliliters of peripheral blood. Study results and caveats: Donor CMV status was unknown, possibly confounding expanded clonotype changes.

CDR3 size: 14 residues. V was shortened by 3 bases and J by 3 bases, with 9 bases between the two germline ends. Looked up from germline, CDR1 is KGHSH and CDR2 is LQKENI. With respect to this clonotype: What it recognizes is unknown.

This same sample was also part of a study on T cells of mothers and their children. That source reports: From each mother came over 8.5 million TCR beta CDR3 reads, and from each child came a few million.

The rearrangement joins TRBV18 to TRBJ1-5; no clear D gene. The sample consisted of blood. The receptor was derived from a boy younger than 10 in good health. The CDR3 DNA is TGTGCCAGCTCACCCCAGGAGCACAATCAGCCCCAGCATTTT. It is translated as CASSPQEHNQPQHF.